A selection of T cell receptor beta chains follows, all from one sample in a study of blood T cell repertoires in COVID-19. Sequencing was performed with immunoSEQ multiplex PCR; in TCRdb, only in-frame clones are kept and a portion is missing. This sample yields over 250,000 clones, of which 70% to 90% are seen a single time; more than 9.5% belongs to the top ten. The sample was peripheral blood. These receptors were obtained from a woman between 65 and 79 years old with acute or convalescent COVID-19. CDR3s include the opening cysteine and the closing phenylalanine or tryptophan. Fields, in order: CDR3 length, J gene, V gene, clone size, D gene, CDR3 protein, CDR3 DNA. D genes are given only for firm matches. The listing skips clone size in some rows; elsewhere it reads once, few, many or a size class.

14 TRBJ2-5 TRBV6-5 - TRBD2 CASGAGLLQETQYF TGTGCCAGTGGAGCGGGGCTCCTCCAAGAGACCCAGTACTTC
10 TRBJ2-1 TRBV20-1 - - CSGGPNEQFF TGCAGCGGGGGGCCCAATGAGCAGTTCTTC
16 TRBJ1-4 TRBV10-2 - - CASRQPQGNSNEKLFF TGCGCCAGCAGACAGCCACAGGGAAACTCTAATGAAAAACTGTTTTTT
14 TRBJ2-1 TRBV5-5 - TRBD2 CASSFPGLGNEQFF TGTGCCAGCAGCTTCCCGGGACTAGGGAATGAGCAGTTCTTC
17 TRBJ2-2 TRBV19 - TRBD2 CASSIIRASGFTGELFF TGTGCCAGTAGTATAATAAGGGCTAGCGGATTTACCGGGGAGCTGTTTTTT
13 TRBJ2-7 TRBV18 - TRBD1 CASSPGTGYEQYF TGTGCCAGCTCCCCGGGGACAGGCTACGAGCAGTACTTC
14 TRBJ1-4 TRBV6-5 once - CASDQGTTNEKLFF TGTGCCAGCGATCAGGGGACAACTAATGAAAAACTGTTTTTT
13 TRBJ1-5 TRBV18 - TRBD1 CASSGQGSKPQHF TGTGCCAGCTCAGGACAGGGGAGTAAGCCCCAGCATTTT
11 TRBJ2-7 TRBV29-1 few - CSVGFGYEQYF TGCAGCGTTGGTTTCGGCTACGAGCAGTACTTC
14 TRBJ2-5 TRBV19 - TRBD1 CASSVTGAVETQYF TGTGCCAGTAGTGTGACAGGGGCTGTGGAGACCCAGTACTTC
13 TRBJ1-2 TRBV2 few - CASSVNPGYGYTF TGTGCCAGCAGTGTAAATCCAGGCTATGGCTACACCTTC
14 TRBJ1-1 TRBV6-5 - - CASSYSIGIAEAFF TGTGCCAGCAGTTACTCGATCGGGATTGCTGAAGCTTTCTTT
16 TRBJ1-2 TRBV6-2/TRBV6-3 - TRBD1 CASSYPSTGAGYGYTF TGTGCCAGCAGTTACCCGTCGACAGGGGCAGGCTATGGCTACACCTTC
15 TRBJ1-2 TRBV12-2 few - CASRARTPANYGYTF TGTGCAAGTCGCGCAAGGACACCAGCTAACTATGGCTACACCTTC
15 TRBJ1-5 TRBV5-5 - - CASSLWGGSNQPQHF TGTGCCAGCAGCTTGTGGGGGGGTAGCAATCAGCCCCAGCATTTT
13 TRBJ1-2 TRBV6-5 few - CASRWEGGYGYTF TGTGCCAGCAGGTGGGAGGGCGGGTATGGCTACACCTTC
15 TRBJ2-1 TRBV11-2 - TRBD2 CASSLGAGGKEEQFF TGTGCCAGCAGCCTCGGAGCGGGGGGGAAGGAGGAGCAGTTCTTC
13 TRBJ1-5 TRBV12-3/TRBV12-4 - TRBD1 CASSYRGFQPQHF TGTGCCAGCAGTTACAGGGGATTTCAGCCCCAGCATTTT
15 TRBJ2-3 TRBV7-8 - - CASSLVRGLWDTQYF TGTGCCAGCAGCCTTGTGCGGGGGCTGTGGGATACGCAGTATTTT
11 TRBJ2-7 TRBV20-1 once - CSASGGYEQYF TGCAGTGCTAGCGGGGGCTACGAGCAGTACTTC
13 TRBJ2-7 TRBV6-6 - - CASSYQAPYEQYF TGTGCCAGCAGTTACCAGGCCCCTTACGAGCAGTACTTC
15 TRBJ2-3 TRBV5-1 few - CASSLSGHNTDTQYF TGCGCCAGCAGCTTGTCGGGACATAACACAGATACGCAGTATTTT
14 TRBJ1-5 TRBV6-5 - - CASSPGWSNQPQHF TGTGCCAGCAGTCCGGGGTGGAGCAATCAGCCCCAGCATTTT
14 TRBJ2-2 TRBV4-1 - - CASSQSSSTGELFF TGCGCCAGCAGCCAGTCGAGTTCTACCGGGGAGCTGTTTTTT